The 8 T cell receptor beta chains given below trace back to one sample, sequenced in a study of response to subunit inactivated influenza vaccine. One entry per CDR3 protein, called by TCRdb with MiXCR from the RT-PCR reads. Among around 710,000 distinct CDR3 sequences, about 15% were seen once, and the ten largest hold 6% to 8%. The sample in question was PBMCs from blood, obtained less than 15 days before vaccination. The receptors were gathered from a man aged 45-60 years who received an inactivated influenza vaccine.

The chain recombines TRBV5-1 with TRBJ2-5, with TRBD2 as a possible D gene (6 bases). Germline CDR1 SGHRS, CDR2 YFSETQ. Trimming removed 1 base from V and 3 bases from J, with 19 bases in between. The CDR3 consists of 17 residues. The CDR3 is CASSLHGSGSRKETQYF. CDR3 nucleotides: TGCGCCAGCAGCTTGCATGGTAGCGGATCCCGGAAAGAGACCCAGTACTTC.

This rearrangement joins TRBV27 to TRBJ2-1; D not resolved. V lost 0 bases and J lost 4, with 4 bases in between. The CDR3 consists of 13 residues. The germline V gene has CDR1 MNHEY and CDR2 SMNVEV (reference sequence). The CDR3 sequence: CASSLSRYNEQFF. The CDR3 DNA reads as TGTGCCAGCAGTTTATCGCGATACAATGAGCAGTTCTTC.

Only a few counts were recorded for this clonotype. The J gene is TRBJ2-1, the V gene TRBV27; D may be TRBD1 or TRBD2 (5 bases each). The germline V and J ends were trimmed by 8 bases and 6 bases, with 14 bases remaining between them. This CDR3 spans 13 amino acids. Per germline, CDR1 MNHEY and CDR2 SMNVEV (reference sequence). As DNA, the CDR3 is TGTGCCAGCCGGGACCCCACCTCCAATGAGCAGTTCTTC. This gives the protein CASRDPTSNEQFF.

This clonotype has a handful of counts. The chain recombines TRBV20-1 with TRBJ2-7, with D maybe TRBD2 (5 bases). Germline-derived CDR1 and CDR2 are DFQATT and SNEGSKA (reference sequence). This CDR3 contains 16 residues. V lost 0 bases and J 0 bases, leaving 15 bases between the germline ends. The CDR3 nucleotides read TGCAGTGCTAGAGATGAGGGAGTCCTCACCTCCTACGAGCAGTACTTC. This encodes CSARDEGVLTSYEQYF.

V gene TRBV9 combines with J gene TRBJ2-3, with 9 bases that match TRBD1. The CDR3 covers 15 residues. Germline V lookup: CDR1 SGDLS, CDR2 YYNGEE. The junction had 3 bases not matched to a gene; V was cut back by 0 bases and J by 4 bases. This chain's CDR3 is CASSVEGTGPDTQYF. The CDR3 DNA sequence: TGTGCCAGCAGCGTAGAAGGGACAGGGCCAGATACGCAGTATTTT.

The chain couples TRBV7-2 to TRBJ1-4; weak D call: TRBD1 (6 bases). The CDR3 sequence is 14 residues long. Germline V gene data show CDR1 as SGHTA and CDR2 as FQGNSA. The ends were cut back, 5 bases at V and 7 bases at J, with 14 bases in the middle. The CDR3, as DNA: TGTGCCAGCAGCCTGGGGGCGTTTAGTGAAAAACTGTTTTTT. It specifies CASSLGAFSEKLFF.

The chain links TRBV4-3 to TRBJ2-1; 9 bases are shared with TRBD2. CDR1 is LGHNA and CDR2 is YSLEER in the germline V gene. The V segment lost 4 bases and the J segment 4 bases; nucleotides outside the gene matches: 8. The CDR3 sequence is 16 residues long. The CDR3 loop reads CASSLHFSGGYNEQFF. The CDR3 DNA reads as TGCGCCAGCAGCCTCCATTTTAGCGGGGGATACAATGAGCAGTTCTTC.

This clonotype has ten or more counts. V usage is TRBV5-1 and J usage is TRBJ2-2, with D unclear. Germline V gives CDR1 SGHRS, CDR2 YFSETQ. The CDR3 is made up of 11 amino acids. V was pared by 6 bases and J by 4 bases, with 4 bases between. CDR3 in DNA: TGCGCCAGCACTATCACCGGGGAGCTGTTTTTT. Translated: CASTITGELFF. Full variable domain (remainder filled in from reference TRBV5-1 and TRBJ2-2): KAGVTQTPRYLIKTRGQQVTLSCSPISGHRSVSWYQQTPGQGLQFLFEYFSETQRNKGNFPGRFSGRQFSNSRSEMNVSTLELGDSALYLCASTITGELFFGEGSRLTVL.